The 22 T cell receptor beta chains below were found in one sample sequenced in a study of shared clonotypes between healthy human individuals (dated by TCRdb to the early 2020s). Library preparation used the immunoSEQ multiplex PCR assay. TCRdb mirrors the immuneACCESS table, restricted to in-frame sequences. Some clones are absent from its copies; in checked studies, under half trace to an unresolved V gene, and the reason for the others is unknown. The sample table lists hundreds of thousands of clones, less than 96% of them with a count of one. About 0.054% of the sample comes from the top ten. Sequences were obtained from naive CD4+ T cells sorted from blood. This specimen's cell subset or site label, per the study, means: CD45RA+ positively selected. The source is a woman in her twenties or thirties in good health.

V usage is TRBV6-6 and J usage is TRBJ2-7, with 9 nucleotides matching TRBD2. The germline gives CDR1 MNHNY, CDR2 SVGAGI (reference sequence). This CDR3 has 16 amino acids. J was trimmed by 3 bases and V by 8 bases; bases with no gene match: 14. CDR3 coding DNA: TGTGCCAGCGGTCCCTCTGGGGCGGGAGGGTTCTACGAGCAGTACTTC. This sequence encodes CASGPSGAGGFYEQYF.

The CDR3 sequence: CASRHLAGVTEQYF. The CDR3 nucleotides read TGTGCCAGCCGTCACCTAGCGGGAGTCACCGAGCAGTACTTC. This sequence joins TRBV11-2 and TRBJ2-5; 10 nucleotides align to TRBD2. The closer fit of TRBJ2-7 to the DNA end suggests the J call may be wrong. Germline CDR1 is SGHAT and CDR2 is FQNNGV. CDR3 length: 14 residues.

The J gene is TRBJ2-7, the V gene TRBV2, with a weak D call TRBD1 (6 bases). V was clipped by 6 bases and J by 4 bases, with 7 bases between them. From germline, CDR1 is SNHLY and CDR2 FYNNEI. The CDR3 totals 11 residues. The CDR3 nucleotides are TGTGCCAGCAGAGGACAGTACGAGCAGTACTTC. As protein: CASRGQYEQYF.

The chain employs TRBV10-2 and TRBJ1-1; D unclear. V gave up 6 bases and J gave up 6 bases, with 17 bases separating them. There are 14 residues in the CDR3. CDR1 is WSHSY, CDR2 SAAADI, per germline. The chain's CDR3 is CASRKGPGSPEAFF. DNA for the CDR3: TGCGCCAGCAGAAAAGGGCCGGGGTCCCCTGAAGCTTTCTTT.

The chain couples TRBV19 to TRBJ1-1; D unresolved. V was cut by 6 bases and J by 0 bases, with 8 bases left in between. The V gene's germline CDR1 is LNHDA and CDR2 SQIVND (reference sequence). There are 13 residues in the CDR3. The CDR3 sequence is CASSPEMNTEAFF. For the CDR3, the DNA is TGTGCCAGTAGCCCAGAGATGAACACTGAAGCTTTCTTT.

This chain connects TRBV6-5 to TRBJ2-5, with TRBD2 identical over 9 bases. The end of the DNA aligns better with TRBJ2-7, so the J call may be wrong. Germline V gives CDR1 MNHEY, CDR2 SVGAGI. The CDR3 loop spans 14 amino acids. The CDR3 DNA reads TGTGCCAGCAGTGGGACTAGCTTGCCCTACGAGCAGTACTTC. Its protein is CASSGTSLPYEQYF.

CDR3 residues: CASSQDLRTSTFSYEQYF. The CDR3 nucleotides are TGTGCCAGCAGCCAAGATCTCCGGACTAGCACATTCTCCTACGAGCAGTACTTC. The chain has TRBV4-2 and TRBJ2-7; 8 nucleotides agree with TRBD2. The CDR3 has 18 amino acids. Looked up from germline, CDR1 is LGHNA and CDR2 is YNFKEQ. The V segment lost 0 bases and the J segment 0 bases; nucleotides outside the gene matches: 10.

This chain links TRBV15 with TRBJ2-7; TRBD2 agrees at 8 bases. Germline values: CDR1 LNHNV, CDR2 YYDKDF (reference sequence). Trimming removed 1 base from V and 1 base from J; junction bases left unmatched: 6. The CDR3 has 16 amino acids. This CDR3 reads CATSRGGLVESYEQYF. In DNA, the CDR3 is TGTGCCACCAGCAGAGGGGGACTAGTAGAATCCTACGAGCAGTACTTC.

Written as DNA, the CDR3 is TGTGCCAGCTCTCCCGGCCCAGCCAGAGGTGGCTACACCTTC. The encoded protein is CASSPGPARGGYTF. This chain uses TRBV6-1 with TRBJ1-2; D gene uncertain. CDR1 is MNHNS and CDR2 is SASEGT in the germline V gene. This CDR3 region has 14 residues. Trimming took 8 bases from V and 7 from J, leaving 20 bases between them.

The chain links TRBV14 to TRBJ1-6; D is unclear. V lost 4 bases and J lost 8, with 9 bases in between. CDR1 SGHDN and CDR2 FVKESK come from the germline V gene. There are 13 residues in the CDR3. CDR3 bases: TGTGCCAGCAGCCCCCGGACGGATTCACCCCTCCACTTT. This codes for CASSPRTDSPLHF.

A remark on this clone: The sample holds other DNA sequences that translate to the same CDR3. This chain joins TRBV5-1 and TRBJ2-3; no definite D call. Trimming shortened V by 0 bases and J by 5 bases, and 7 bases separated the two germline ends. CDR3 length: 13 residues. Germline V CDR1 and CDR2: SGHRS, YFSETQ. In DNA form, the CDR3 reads TGCGCCAGCAGCTTGGTATCGGGAGATACGCAGTATTTT. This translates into CASSLVSGDTQYF.

CDR3 protein: CASSRVRDRGGYEQYF. The CDR3 region has the DNA TGTGCCAGCTCACGAGTCCGGGACAGGGGGGGCTACGAGCAGTACTTC. The chain joins TRBV18 to TRBJ2-7; 11 bases map to TRBD1. This CDR3 spans 16 amino acids. In germline, CDR1 is KGHSH, CDR2 LQKENI. Germline trimming cut 4 bases from V and 3 bases from J; bases unmatched to any gene: 8.

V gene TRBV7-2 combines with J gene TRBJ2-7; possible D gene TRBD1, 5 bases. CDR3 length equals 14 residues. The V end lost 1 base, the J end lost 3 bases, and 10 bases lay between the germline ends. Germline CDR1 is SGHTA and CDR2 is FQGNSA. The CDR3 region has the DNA TGTGCCAGCAGCTTAGGTTCAGGGATCTACGAGCAGTACTTC. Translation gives CASSLGSGIYEQYF.

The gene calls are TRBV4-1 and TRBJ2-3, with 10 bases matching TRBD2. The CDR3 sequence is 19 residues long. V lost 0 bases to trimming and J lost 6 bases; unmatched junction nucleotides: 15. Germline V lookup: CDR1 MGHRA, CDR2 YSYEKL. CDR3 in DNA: TGCGCCAGCAGCCAAGACAAAAGGCTAGCGGGAGTTGTCGTGGATACGCAGTATTTT. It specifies CASSQDKRLAGVVVDTQYF.

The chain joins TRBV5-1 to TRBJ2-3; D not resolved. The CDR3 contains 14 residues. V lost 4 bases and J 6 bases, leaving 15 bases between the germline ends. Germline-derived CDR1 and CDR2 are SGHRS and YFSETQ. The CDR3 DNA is TGCGCCAGCAGCCGATCCGGGCGAGAGGATACGCAGTATTTT. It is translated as CASSRSGREDTQYF.

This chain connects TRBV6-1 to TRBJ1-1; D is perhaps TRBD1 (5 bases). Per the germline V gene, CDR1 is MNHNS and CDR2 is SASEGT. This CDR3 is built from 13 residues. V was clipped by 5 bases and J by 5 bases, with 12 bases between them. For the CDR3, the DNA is TGTGCCAGCAGTCCGGGGCTACAGACTGAAGCTTTCTTT. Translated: CASSPGLQTEAFF.

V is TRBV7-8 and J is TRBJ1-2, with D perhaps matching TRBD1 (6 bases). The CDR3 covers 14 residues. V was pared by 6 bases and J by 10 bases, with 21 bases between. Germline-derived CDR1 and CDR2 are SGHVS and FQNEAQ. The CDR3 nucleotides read TGTGCCAGCAGTCGAACAGGGTCCCAGAGGGCCTACACCTTC. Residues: CASSRTGSQRAYTF.

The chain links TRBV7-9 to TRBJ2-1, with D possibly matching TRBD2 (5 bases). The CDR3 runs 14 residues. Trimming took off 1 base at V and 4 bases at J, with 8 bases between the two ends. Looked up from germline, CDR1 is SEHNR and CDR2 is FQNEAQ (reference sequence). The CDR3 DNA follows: TGTGCCAGCAGCTTAGTACTAGTTTACAATGAGCAGTTCTTC. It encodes CASSLVLVYNEQFF.

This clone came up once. In DNA form, the CDR3 reads TGCGCCAGCAGCCTGGGGCTCCTGACAGGGGGCACAGATACGCAGTATTTT. This gives the protein CASSLGLLTGGTDTQYF. The chain joins TRBV5-1 to TRBJ2-3; 8 bases match TRBD1. V trimming: 4 bases; J trimming: 1 base; junction bases outside the gene matches: 11. The germline V gene has CDR1 SGHRS and CDR2 YFSETQ. The CDR3 is 17 amino acids.

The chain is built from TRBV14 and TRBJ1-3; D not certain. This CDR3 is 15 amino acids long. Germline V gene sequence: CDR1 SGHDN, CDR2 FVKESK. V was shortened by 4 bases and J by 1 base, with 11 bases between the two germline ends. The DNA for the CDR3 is TGTGCCAGCAGCCCCCGGACTATATCTGGAAACACCATATATTTT. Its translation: CASSPRTISGNTIYF. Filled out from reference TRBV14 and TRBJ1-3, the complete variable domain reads EAGVTQFPSHSVIEKGQTVTLRCDPISGHDNLYWYRRVMGKEIKFLLHFVKESKQDESGMPNNRFLAERTGGTYSTLKVQPAELEDSGVYFCASSPRTISGNTIYFGEGSWLTVV.

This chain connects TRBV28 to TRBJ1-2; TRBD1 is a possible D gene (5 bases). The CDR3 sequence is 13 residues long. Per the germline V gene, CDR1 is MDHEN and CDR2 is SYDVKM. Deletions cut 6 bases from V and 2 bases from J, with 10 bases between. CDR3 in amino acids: CASRAGQNYGYTF. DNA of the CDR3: TGTGCCAGCAGAGCCGGACAAAACTATGGCTACACCTTC.

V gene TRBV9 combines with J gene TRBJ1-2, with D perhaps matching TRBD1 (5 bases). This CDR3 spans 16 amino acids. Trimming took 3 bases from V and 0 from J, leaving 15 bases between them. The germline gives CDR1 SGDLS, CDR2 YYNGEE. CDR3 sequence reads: CASSGAGTEPNYGYTF. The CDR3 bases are TGTGCCAGCAGCGGAGCCGGGACTGAGCCTAACTATGGCTACACCTTC.